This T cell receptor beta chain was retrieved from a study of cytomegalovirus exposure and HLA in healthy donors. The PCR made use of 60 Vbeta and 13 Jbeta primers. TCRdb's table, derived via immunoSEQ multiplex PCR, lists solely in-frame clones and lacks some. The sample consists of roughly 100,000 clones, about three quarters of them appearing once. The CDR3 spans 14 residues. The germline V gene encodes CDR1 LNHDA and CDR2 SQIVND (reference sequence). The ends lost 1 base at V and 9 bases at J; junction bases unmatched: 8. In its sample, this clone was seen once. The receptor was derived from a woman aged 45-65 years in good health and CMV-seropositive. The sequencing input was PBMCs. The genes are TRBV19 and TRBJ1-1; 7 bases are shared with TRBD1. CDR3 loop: CASSIAWTGYQAFF. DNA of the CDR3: TGTGCCAGTAGTATAGCCTGGACAGGATATCAAGCTTTCTTT.